Sequencing of this T cell receptor beta chain was carried out in a study of vaccination and CD4 T cells after COVID-19 (dated by TCRdb to between 2021 and 2022). Describing the broader study: SARS-CoV-2 positivity had been established in the convalescent patients by nasal swab PCR, and mild disease was recorded in eight to ten of these patients and severe disease in one. Post-COVID blood samples from convalescent patients were collected a median of approximately 93 days after diagnosis, with a range of about 35 to 161 days. Each participant got two doses of either the Pfizer-BioNTech BNT162b2 vaccine (n=8) or the Moderna mRNA-1273 vaccine (n=2). The time from the second vaccine dose to post-vaccine blood sampling had a median of around 72 days and ranged from about 12 to 250 days. Overlapping spike peptide pools from SARS-CoV-2 and from the common cold coronaviruses HCoV-NL63, HCoV-OC43 and HCoV-229E were used as culture stimuli. The convalescent cohort comprised six males and four females, including two Hispanic individuals, seven Caucasians, two Asians and one multiracial person. In around 9 COVID-19 convalescent patients and a handful of infection-naive healthy vaccine recipients, researchers compared the spike-specific CD4+ TCR repertoire from before mRNA vaccination with the repertoire from after. Control cultures received a CEFX viral epitope pool as the positive control, an HIV-1 Nef peptide pool as the negative control, or no peptide. Broad study findings and their caveats: In convalescent patients, a median about 86% of post-vaccine SARS-CoV-2-reactive clones were detected only after vaccination, suggesting vaccine-specific priming. The median number of SARS-CoV-2-reactive clonotypes rose from around 21 after infection to about 40 after vaccination, but the change was not significant. Only a relatively small number of convalescent patients were included in the study, and early timepoints following natural infection were not analyzed. Of the vaccine-specific clones found in convalescent patients, nearly all (304 of 307) were mono-reactive for SARS-CoV-2 spike instead of being cross-reactive with common cold coronaviruses.

The sample holds one count of this clonotype. It has no known antigen specificity. No base quality values were provided; no much bigger clone lies one nucleotide off. One read alone is weak evidence. The treatment or condition label here, explained by the study, means: roughly 11-day PBMC culture with coronavirus spike peptide pools or control peptides (ViraFEST assay). The ViraFEST assay was used in the study, in which antigen-specific T cells were expanded with peptide pools and expanded clonotypes were subsequently identified by TCR sequencing. The convalescent patients' positive SARS-CoV-2 PCR tests were from March to December 2020, which was before the Alpha, Beta and Delta variants emerged in the United States. PBMCs were cultured at around 2.2 million per well in IMDM supplemented with 5% human AB serum and about 10 IU/ml IL-2, with approximately 11 ug/ml peptide pools added. On days 3 and 7, half of the culture medium was replaced with fresh IL-2-containing medium. After 9 to 10 days of culture, CD4+ T cells were isolated by negative selection using the EasySep CD4+ T cell isolation kit. PBMCs were separated from whole blood using Ficoll-Paque Plus gradient centrifugation and then either used fresh or cryopreserved at -140C. Culture conditions were generally each tested in triplicate wells.

The library was prepared using PCR. DNA from cultured CD4+ T cells underwent TCR sequencing with the Oncomine TCR Beta short-read assay at the Johns Hopkins FTIC core. The QIAamp micro DNA kit was used to extract genomic DNA from the cultured CD4+ T cells. The Oncomine TCR Beta libraries from cultured CD4+ T cells were pooled using unique dual indexes and then sequenced on an Illumina iSeq 100. Processing in the source paper ran as follows. Non-productive sequences were removed, and CDR3s that did not start with C, did not end with F or W, or were shorter than 7 amino acids were discarded. The MANAFEST web application identified antigen-specific clonotypes by comparing peptide-stimulated wells against reference wells and other culture wells. An FDR below 0.05, an odds ratio above 5, and a productive frequency above 0.1% in at least two of three replicate wells were required for clones to be considered positive. A clonotype counted as cross-reactive if it showed significant expansion both in the SARS-CoV-2 spike wells and in at least one common cold coronavirus spike condition. Similarity between CDR3 sequences was evaluated in R version 3.6.1 using Levenshtein distances (stringdist) and unrooted phylogenetic trees (ape). The public reads were run again by TCRdb, first through fastp at Q25 and then through MiXCR, and only productive beta chains were kept. Rows are unified per CDR3 protein, each entry keeping the most common DNA and genes. The V and J calls here are based on TCRdb, not the publication. The sample contains approximately 13,000 distinct CDR3 sequences, 36% of them found a single time. The ten largest clones capture roughly 18% of the sample.

At the junction V is shortened by 4 bases and J by 2 bases, with 12 bases in between. The CDR3 holds 14 amino acids from the cysteine to the phenylalanine. Left in the record is the CDR3 DNA by itself, 42 bases read in frame from the first base. From the germline V gene, CDR1 is SGHRS and CDR2 is YFSETQ. The sequence is built from TRBV5-1 and TRBJ1-2; the D gene cannot be named for sure. The sample consisted of cultured CD4+ T cells from blood. The TCR sequence derives from a human donor with COVID-19. The CDR3 region: CASSPSPGNYGYTF. The DNA is as follows: TGCGCCAGCAGCCCCTCCCCGGGGAACTATGGCTACACCTTC.